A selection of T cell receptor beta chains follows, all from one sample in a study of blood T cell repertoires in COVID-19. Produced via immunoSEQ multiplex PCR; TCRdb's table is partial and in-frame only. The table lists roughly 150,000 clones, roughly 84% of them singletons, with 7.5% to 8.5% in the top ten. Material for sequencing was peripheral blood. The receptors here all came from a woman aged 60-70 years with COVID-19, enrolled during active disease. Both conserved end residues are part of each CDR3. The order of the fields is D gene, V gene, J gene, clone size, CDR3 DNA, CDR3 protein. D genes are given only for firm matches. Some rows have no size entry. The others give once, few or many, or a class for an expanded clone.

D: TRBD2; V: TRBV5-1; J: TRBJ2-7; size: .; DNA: TGCGCCAGCAGCTTGCACGGGAGGGAAGGCTACGAGCAGTACTTC; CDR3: CASSLHGREGYEQYF
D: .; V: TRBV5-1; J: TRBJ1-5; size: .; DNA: TGCGCCAGCAGGGAGACAGTCAATCAGCCCCAGCATTTT; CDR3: CASRETVNQPQHF
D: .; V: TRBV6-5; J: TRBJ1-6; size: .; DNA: TGTGCCAGCGGCCCCCTTAATTCACCCCTCCACTTT; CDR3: CASGPLNSPLHF
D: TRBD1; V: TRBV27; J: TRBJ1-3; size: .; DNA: TGTGCCAGCAGTCTGACAGGGGTAGCCGGAAACACCATATATTTT; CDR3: CASSLTGVAGNTIYF
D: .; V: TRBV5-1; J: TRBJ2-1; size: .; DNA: TGCGCCAGCAGCTTGGGCGGGACAGCCTCCGATGAGCAGTTCTTC; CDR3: CASSLGGTASDEQFF
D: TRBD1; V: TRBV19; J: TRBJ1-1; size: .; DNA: TGTGCCAGTAGGGGGACAGGTTCCCTATCCAACACTGAAGCTTTCTTT; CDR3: CASRGTGSLSNTEAFF
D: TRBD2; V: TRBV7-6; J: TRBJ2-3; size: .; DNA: TGTGCCAGCAGCTCAGCGGGAGGGCCAAATACGCAGTATTTT; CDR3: CASSSAGGPNTQYF
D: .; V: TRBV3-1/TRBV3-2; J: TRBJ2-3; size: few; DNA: TGTGCCAGCAGCTCAAGCCCTACGCAGTATTTT; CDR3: CASSSSPTQYF
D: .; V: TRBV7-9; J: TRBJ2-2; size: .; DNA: TGTGCCAGCAGTCCACCAGGGCCCGGGGAGCTGTTTTTT; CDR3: CASSPPGPGELFF
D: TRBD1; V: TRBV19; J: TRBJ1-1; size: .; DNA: TGTGCCAGCTATAGGACAGGGAGGTCTGAAGCTTTCTTT; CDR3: CASYRTGRSEAFF
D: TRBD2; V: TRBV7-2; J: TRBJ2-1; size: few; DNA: TGTGCCAGCAGCTTAGTGGCTAGCGGGAGTAACAATGAGCAGTTCTTC; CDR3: CASSLVASGSNNEQFF
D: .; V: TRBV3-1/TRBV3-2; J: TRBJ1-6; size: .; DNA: TGTGCCAGCAGCCAAGACCGGTCACCCCTCCACTTT; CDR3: CASSQDRSPLHF
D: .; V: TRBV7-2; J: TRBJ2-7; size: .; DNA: TGTGCCAGCAGCGTTAGCTACGAGCAGTACTTC; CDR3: CASSVSYEQYF
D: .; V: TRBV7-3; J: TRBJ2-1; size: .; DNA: TGTGCCAGCAGCTCCGGGGGAATCTCCTACAATGAGCAGTTCTTC; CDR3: CASSSGGISYNEQFF
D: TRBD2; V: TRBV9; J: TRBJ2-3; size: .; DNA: TGTGCCAGCAGCGCCGGGACTAGCTCGGTGGCGCAGTATTTT; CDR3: CASSAGTSSVAQYF
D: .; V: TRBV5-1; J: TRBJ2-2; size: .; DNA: TGCGCCAGCAGTGGGGGGGGCGGAAAGAACACCGGGGAGCTGTTTTTT; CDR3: CASSGGGGKNTGELFF
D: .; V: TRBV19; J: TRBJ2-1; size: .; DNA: TGTGCCAGTAGTATATCCGGGAGCTCCTACAATGAGCAGTTCTTC; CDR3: CASSISGSSYNEQFF
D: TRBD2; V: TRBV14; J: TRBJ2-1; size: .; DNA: TGTGCCAGCAGCCAAGGGGGGGGACTAGCGGGAGCCTCCCCTTACAATGAGCAGTTCTTC; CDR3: CASSQGGGLAGASPYNEQFF
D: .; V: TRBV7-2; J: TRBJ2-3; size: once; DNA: TGTGCCAGCAGCTTAACTAGAAATACGCAGTATTTT; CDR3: CASSLTRNTQYF
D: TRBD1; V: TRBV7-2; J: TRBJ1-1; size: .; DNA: TGTGCCAGCAGTCTCCCCCCGGACAGGGAAGCTTTCTTT; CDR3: CASSLPPDREAFF
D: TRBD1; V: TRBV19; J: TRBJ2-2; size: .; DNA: TGTGCCAGTAGAGAGGGGGCGCTCACCGGGGAGCTGTTTTTT; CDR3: CASREGALTGELFF
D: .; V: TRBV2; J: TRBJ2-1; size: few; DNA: TGTGCCAGCAGGAGACTGAGCTCCTACAATGAGCAGTTCTTC; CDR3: CASRRLSSYNEQFF
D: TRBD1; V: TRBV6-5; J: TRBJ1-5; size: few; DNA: TGTGCCAGCAGAACAGGGGGTCAGCCCCAGCATTTT; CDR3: CASRTGGQPQHF
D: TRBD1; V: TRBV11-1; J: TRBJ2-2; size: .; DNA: TGTGCCAGCAGCTCGGACAGGGTTAGGGATGACGGGGAGCTGTTTTTT; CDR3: CASSSDRVRDDGELFF
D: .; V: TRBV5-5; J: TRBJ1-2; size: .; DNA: TGTGCCAGCAGCTTGGAGAGGAACCGAAACTATGGCTACACCTTC; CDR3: CASSLERNRNYGYTF
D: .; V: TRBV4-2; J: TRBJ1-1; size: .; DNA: TGTGCCAGCAGCCAAGATGGGTGGGGCACGGGGAACACTGAAGCTTTCTTT; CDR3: CASSQDGWGTGNTEAFF
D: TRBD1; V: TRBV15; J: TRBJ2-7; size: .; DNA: TGTGCCACCAGCAGAGAAGGGGGCCAAGCCTACGAGCAGTACTTC; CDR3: CATSREGGQAYEQYF
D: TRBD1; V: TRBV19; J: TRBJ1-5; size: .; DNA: TGTGCCAGTAGTCAGACAGGGTATAGCAATCAGCCCCAGCATTTT; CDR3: CASSQTGYSNQPQHF
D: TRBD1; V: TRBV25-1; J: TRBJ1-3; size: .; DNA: TGTGCCTCCGTCGACGAGGGACAGGGTGGTTCCTCTGGAAACACCATATATTTT; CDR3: CASVDEGQGGSSGNTIYF
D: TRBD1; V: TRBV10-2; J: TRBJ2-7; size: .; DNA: TGCGCCAGCAGGTCTAGCAGGGGGAGTGAGCAGTACTTC; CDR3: CASRSSRGSEQYF